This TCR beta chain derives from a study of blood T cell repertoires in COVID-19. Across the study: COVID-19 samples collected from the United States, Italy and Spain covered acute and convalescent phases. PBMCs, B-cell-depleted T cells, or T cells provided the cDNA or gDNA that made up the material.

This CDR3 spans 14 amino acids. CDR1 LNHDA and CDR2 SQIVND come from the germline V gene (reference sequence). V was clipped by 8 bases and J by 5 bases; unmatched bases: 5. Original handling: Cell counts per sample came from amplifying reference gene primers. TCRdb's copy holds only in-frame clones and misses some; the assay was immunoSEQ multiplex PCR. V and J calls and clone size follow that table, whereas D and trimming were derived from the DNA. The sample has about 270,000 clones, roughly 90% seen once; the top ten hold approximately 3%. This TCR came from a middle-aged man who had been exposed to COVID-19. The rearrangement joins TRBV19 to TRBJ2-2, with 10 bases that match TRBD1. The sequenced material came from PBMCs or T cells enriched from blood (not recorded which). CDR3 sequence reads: CASRGTGVTGELFF. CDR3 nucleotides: TGTGCCAGTCGAGGGACAGGGGTGACCGGGGAGCTGTTTTTT.